This T cell receptor beta chain was identified in a study of shared clonotypes between healthy human individuals. Turning to the study itself: CD8 memory received one plate per donor, CD8 naive two, CD4 memory three and CD4 naive three. General study points: Some clonotypes were shared by all four sorted-subset donors, while others were not shared. The non-shared ones had lower generation probabilities than the shared ones. With few donors, the genetic and exposure-history diversity represented was limited. The naive CD4 repertoires of a handful of donors were compared, and around 5.1% of clonotypes were shared.

The germline V and J ends were trimmed by 0 bases and 1 base, with 8 bases remaining between them. Germline V CDR1 and CDR2: PRHDT, FYEKMQ (reference sequence). The CDR3 sequence is 15 residues long. Notes on this clone: Its target is unknown.

Some clones are missing from TCRdb's copy, which holds only in-frame ones; the method was immunoSEQ multiplex PCR. This sample has around 2.1 million clones, with roughly 91% found just once. CD45RO-negative cells were positively selected for CCR7, leaving out terminally differentiated effector memory CD45RA+ cells. Material for sequencing was naive CD8+ T cells from PBMCs. The gene calls are TRBV13 and TRBJ2-3, with TRBD2 as a possible D gene (6 bases). The clonotype comes from a man younger than 30 in good health. Some clones in this sample may be carry-over from other donors' samples. The CDR3 nucleotides read TGTGCCAGCAGCTTAGGAGCTAGCGGCACAGATACGCAGTATTTT. It translates to CASSLGASGTDTQYF.